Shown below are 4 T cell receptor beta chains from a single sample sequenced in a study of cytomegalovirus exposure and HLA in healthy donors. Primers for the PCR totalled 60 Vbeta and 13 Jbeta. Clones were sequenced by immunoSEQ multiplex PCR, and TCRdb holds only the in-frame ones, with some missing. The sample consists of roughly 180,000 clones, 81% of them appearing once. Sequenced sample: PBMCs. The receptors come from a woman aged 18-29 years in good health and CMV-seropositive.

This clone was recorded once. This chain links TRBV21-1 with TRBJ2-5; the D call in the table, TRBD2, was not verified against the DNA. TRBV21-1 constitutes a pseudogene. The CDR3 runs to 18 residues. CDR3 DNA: TGTGCCAGCAGTCAAAGACTAGCGGGGAACACTCTCCAAGAGACCCAGTACTTC. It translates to CASSQRLAGNTLQETQYF.

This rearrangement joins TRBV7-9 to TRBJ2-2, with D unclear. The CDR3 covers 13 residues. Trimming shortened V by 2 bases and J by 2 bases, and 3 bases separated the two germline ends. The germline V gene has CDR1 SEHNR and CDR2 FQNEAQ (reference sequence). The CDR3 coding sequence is TGTGCCAGCAGCTTACCAAACACCGGGGAGCTGTTTTTT. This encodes CASSLPNTGELFF.

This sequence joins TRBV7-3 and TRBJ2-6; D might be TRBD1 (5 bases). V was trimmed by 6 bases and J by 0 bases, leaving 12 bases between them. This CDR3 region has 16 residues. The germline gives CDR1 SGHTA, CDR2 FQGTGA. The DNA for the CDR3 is TGTGCCAGCAGGGGAAACAGGATCTCTGGGGCCAACGTCCTGACTTTC. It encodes CASRGNRISGANVLTF.

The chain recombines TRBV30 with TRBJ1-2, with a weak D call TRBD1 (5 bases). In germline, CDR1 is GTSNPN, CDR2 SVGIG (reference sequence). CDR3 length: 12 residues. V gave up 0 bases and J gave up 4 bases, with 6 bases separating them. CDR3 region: CAWSVGRYGYTF. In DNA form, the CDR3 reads TGTGCCTGGAGTGTGGGGCGCTATGGCTACACCTTC.